This TCR beta chain is drawn from a study of blood T cell repertoires in COVID-19. Study context: The cDNA or gDNA used as material had been derived from T cells, B-cell-depleted T cells, or PBMCs.

This clone was found once. Trimming removed 7 bases from V and 5 bases from J; junction bases left unmatched: 12. The CDR3 has 15 amino acids. Germline V gene data show CDR1 as LGHDT and CDR2 as YNNKEL (reference sequence). Clones were read by immunoSEQ multiplex PCR, and TCRdb kept only the in-frame ones, dropping some. Among around 270,000 clones listed, about 87% were seen once. This sequence originates from a woman in her sixties with COVID-19, enrolled during active disease. Sequences were obtained from peripheral blood. The chain recombines TRBV3-1 (or the pseudogene TRBV3-2) with TRBJ1-2; 8 nucleotides line up with TRBD1. The CDR3 here is CASNLGQGLRYGYTF. DNA for the CDR3: TGTGCCAGCAACCTCGGACAGGGATTAAGATATGGCTACACCTTC.